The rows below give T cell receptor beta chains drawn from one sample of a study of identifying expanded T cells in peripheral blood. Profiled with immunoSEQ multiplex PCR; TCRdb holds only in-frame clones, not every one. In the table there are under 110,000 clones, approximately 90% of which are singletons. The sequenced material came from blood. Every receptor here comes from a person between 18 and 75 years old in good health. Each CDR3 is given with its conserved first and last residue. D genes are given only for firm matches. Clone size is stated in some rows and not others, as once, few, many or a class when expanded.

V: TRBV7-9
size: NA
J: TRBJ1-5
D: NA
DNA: TGTGCCAGCAGCTTAGACCGGACCCTCTCTGGCCCTAGCAATCAGCCCCAGCATTTT
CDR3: CASSLDRTLSGPSNQPQHF

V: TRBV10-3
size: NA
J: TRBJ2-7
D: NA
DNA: TGTGCCATCCACCATCAGGGTCAAGAACCCTACGAGCAGTACTTC
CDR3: CAIHHQGQEPYEQYF

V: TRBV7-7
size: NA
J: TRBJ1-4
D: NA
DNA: TGTGCCAGCAGCCCCCGGCTCGATGGAAAACTGTTTTTT
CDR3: CASSPRLDGKLFF

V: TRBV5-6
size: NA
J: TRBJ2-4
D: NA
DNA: TGTGCCAGCAGCTTGGCCCCTATTGGCCGCGTTCAGTACTTC
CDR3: CASSLAPIGRVQYF

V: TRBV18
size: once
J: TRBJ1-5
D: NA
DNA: TGTGCCAGCTCTCTCGACAGCCAGCCCCAGCATTTT
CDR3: CASSLDSQPQHF

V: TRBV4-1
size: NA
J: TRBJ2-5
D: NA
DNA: TGCGCCAGCAGCCAAGATCTTGGGGGCCGGGAGACCCAGTACTTC
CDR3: CASSQDLGGRETQYF

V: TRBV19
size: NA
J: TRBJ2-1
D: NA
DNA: TGTGCCAGTAGTGTAGTTTACAATGAGCAGTTCTTC
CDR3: CASSVVYNEQFF

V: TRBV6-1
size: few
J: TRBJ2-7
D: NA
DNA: TGTGCCAGCAGTGAATCGGGGGACTTCTTAGGCGAGCAGTACTTC
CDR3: CASSESGDFLGEQYF

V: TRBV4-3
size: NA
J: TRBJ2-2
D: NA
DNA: TGCGCCAGCAGCCAACAGGGTTTGAACACCGGGGAGCTGTTTTTT
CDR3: CASSQQGLNTGELFF

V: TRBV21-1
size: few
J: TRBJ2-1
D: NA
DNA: TGTGCCAGCAGCAAATGGTCACAAAACGAGCAGTTCTTC
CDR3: CASSKWSQNEQFF

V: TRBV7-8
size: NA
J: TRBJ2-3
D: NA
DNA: TGTGCCAGCAGCACAGACCGACAGAGGGCGGATACGCAGTATTTT
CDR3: CASSTDRQRADTQYF

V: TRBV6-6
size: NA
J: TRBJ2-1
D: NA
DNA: TGTGCCAGCAGTTTCGAGTATAATGAGCAGTTCTTC
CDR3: CASSFEYNEQFF

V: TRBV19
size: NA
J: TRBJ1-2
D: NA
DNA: TGTGCCAGTAGTATAGTTCCTGGGAGTAACTATGGCTACACCTTC
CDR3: CASSIVPGSNYGYTF

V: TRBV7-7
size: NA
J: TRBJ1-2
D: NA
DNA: TGTGCCAGCAGCAAGAAGCCTTACGATGGCTACACCTTC
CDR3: CASSKKPYDGYTF

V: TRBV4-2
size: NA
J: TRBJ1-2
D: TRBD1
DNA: TGTGCCAGCAGCCAGACACCGGGACAGAACACTAACTATGGCTACACCTTC
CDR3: CASSQTPGQNTNYGYTF

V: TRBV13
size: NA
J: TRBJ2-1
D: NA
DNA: TGTGCCAGCAGCCTAAGGATCAGAGGGCAGGGCTATTCGCAGTTCTTC
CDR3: CASSLRIRGQGYSQFF

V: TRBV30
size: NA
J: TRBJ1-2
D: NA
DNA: TGTGCCTGGAGTGTTCAGGCTGCTTATGGCTACACCTTC
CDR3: CAWSVQAAYGYTF

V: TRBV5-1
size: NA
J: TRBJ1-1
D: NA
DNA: TGCGCCAGCAGCTTCCGAGACACTGAAGCTTTCTTT
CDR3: CASSFRDTEAFF

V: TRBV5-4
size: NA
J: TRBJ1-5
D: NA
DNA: TGTGCCAGCAGCTTGGCCGACATTTCAAAGGTGGGCAATCAGCCCCAGCATTTT
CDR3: CASSLADISKVGNQPQHF

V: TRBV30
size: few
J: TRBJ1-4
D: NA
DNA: TGTGCCTGGAGTGTTGGTGAAAAACTGTTTTTT
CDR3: CAWSVGEKLFF

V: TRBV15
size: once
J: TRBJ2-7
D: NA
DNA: TGTGCCACCAGCAGATACGGGGGGCAACCCTACGAGCAGTACTTC
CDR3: CATSRYGGQPYEQYF

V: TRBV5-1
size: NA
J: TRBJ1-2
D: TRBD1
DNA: TGCGCCAGCAGCTTGGTGGACAGGACCTATGGCTACACCTTC
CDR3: CASSLVDRTYGYTF

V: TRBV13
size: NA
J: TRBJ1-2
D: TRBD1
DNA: TGTGCCAGCAGCACCGGGACAGCGCCGTATGGCTACACCTTC
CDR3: CASSTGTAPYGYTF

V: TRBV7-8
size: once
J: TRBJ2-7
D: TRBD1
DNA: TGTGCCAGCAGCCAAGACCGGACAGGTGGAGCCCAGTACTTC
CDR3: CASSQDRTGGAQYF

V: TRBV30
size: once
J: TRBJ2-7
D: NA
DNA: TGTGCCTGGAGTGTACATTGGTACGAGCAGTACTTC
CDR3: CAWSVHWYEQYF

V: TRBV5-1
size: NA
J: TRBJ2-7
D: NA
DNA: TGCGCCAGCAGCTCCTCCAGGGGTTACGAGCAGTACTTC
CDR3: CASSSSRGYEQYF